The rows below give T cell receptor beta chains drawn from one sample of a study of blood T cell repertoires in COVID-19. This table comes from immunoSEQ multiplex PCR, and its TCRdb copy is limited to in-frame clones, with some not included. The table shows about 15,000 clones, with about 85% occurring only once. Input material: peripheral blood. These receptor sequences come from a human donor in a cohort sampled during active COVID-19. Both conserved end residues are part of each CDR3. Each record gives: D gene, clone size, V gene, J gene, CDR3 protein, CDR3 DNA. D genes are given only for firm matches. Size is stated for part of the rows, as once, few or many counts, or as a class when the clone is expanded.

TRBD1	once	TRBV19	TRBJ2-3	CASSQTGVPTDTQYF	TGTGCCAGTAGCCAAACAGGGGTCCCTACAGATACGCAGTATTTT
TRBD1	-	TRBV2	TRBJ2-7	CASKGQGSYEQYF	TGTGCCAGCAAAGGACAGGGTTCTTACGAGCAGTACTTC
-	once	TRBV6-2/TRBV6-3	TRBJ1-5	CASSYGQSNQPQHF	TGTGCCAGCAGTTACGGACAGTCCAATCAGCCCCAGCATTTT
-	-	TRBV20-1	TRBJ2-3	CSASPLDRTDTQYF	TGCAGTGCTAGTCCTCTAGACCGCACAGATACGCAGTATTTT
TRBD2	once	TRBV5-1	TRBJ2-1	CASSLRTSGRGSHEQFF	TGCGCCAGCAGCCTGAGGACTAGCGGGAGGGGGTCCCATGAGCAGTTCTTC
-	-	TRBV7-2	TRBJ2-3	CASSLTGGGSTDTQYF	TGTGCCAGCAGCTTAACGGGTGGGGGGAGCACAGATACGCAGTATTTT
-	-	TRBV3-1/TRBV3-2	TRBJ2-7	CASSLAVSYEQYF	TGTGCCAGCAGCCTGGCTGTCTCCTACGAGCAGTACTTC
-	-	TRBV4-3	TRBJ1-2	CASSQDRDSGYTF	TGCGCCAGCAGCCAAGACAGGGATAGCGGCTACACCTTC
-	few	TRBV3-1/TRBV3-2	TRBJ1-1	CASRDAGVNTEAFF	TGTGCCAGCAGAGACGCAGGGGTAAACACTGAAGCTTTCTTT
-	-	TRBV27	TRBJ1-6	CASSFQNSPLHF	TGTGCCAGCAGTTTCCAGAATTCACCCCTCCACTTT
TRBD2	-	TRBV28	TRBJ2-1	CASSSHRGRLRGGSYNEQFF	TGTGCCAGCAGTTCACACAGGGGAAGATTGCGGGGGGGCTCCTACAATGAGCAGTTCTTC
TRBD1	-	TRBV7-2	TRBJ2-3	CASRLTGIVGNTQYF	TGTGCCAGCAGGTTGACAGGGATAGTCGGAAATACGCAGTATTTT
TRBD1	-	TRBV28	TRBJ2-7	CASSLSGTVPYEQYF	TGTGCCAGCAGTTTGTCCGGGACAGTTCCCTACGAGCAGTACTTC
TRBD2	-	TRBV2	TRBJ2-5	CASSEMSERGLGETQYF	TGTGCCAGCAGTGAAATGAGTGAGCGGGGTCTCGGGGAGACCCAGTACTTC
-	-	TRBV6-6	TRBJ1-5	CASSTQTQPQHF	TGTGCCAGCTCGACACAGACCCAGCCCCAGCATTTT
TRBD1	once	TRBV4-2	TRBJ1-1	CASSQATGATEAFF	TGTGCCAGCAGCCAAGCCACAGGGGCCACTGAAGCTTTCTTT
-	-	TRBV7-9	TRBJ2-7	CASSYGQTEQYF	TGTGCCAGCAGCTACGGACAGACCGAGCAGTACTTC
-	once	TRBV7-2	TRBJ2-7	CASSLGHQGGEQYF	TGTGCCAGCAGCCTCGGGCATCAGGGGGGCGAGCAGTACTTC
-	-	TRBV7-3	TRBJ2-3	CASSPGLLTDTQYF	TGTGCCAGCAGCCCCGGACTGTTGACAGATACGCAGTATTTT
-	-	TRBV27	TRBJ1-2	CASSFRVGGGYTF	TGTGCCAGCAGTTTTCGGGTAGGGGGTGGCTACACCTTC
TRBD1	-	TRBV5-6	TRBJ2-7	CASSLVGDRSYEQYF	TGTGCCAGCAGCTTGGTAGGGGACAGATCCTACGAGCAGTACTTC
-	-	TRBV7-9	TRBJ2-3	CASSLIRGADTQYF	TGTGCCAGCAGCTTAATCCGGGGAGCAGATACGCAGTATTTT
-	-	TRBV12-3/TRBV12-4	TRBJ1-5	CASSPTSNQPQHF	TGTGCCAGCAGTCCTACCAGCAATCAGCCCCAGCATTTT
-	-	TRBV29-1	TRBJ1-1	CSAQRGGNTEAFF	TGCAGCGCCCAAAGGGGGGGGAACACTGAAGCTTTCTTT